These 21 T cell receptor beta chains share one sample of origin, sequenced in a study of T cell changes during pregnancy in multiple sclerosis. Clones were sequenced by immunoSEQ multiplex PCR, and TCRdb holds only the in-frame ones, with some missing. The sample lists 40,000 to 50,000 clones; roughly 90% were seen once. Source: CD8+ T cells from peripheral blood mononuclear cells, taken in the third trimester of pregnancy. These receptors were taken from a female donor with multiple sclerosis, enrolled in a pregnancy study.

V is TRBV30 and J is TRBJ2-5, with 10 bases aligning to TRBD2. Germline lookup yields CDR1 GTSNPN and CDR2 SVGIG (reference sequence). J lost 1 base, V lost 3 bases, and 5 bases had no gene match. The CDR3 covers 15 residues. The DNA of the CDR3 is TGTGCCTGGAGGGAGGGACTAGCGCCCCAAGAGACCCAGTACTTC. This translates into CAWREGLAPQETQYF.

The chain couples TRBV7-3 to TRBJ1-1; 11 nucleotides line up with TRBD1. The germline CDR1 and CDR2 sequences are SGHTA and FQGTGA. The CDR3 has 13 amino acids. V lost 8 bases to trimming and J lost 5 bases; unmatched junction nucleotides: 4. The CDR3 nucleotides read TGTGCCAGCGGGACAGGGGGGCTAACTGAAGCTTTCTTT. It yields the protein CASGTGGLTEAFF.

Points on this clone: The sample contains more than one DNA sequence encoding this CDR3. This chain connects TRBV7-2 to TRBJ2-7, with 11 bases aligning to TRBD1. The germline V gene encodes CDR1 SGHTA and CDR2 FQGNSA. The CDR3 consists of 16 residues. J gave up 7 bases and V 3 bases, and 11 bases lay outside the gene matches. CDR3 coding DNA: TGTGCCAGCAGCTTGGGGTTCGGACAGGGGGCGTATGAGCAGTACTTC. Residues: CASSLGFGQGAYEQYF.

This clone has only one observation. The J gene is TRBJ1-4, the V gene TRBV5-1, with unresolved D. The germline CDR1 and CDR2 sequences are SGHRS and YFSETQ. The CDR3 loop spans 11 amino acids. V was trimmed by 4 bases and J by 6 bases, leaving 4 bases between them. The CDR3 coding sequence is TGCGCCAGCAGCCGAGATGAAAAACTGTTTTTT. The encoded protein is CASSRDEKLFF.

The chain carries TRBV15 and TRBJ2-7; D not resolved. CDR1 and CDR2 from the germline V gene are LNHNV and YYDKDF (reference sequence). This CDR3 has 13 amino acids. V shed 0 bases and J shed 2 bases, with 5 bases lying between them. The CDR3: CATSRDYTYEQYF. CDR3 bases: TGTGCCACCAGCAGAGATTACACCTACGAGCAGTACTTC.

This chain uses TRBV4-3 with TRBJ2-1; perhaps TRBD2 as D (6 bases). Germline assignment: CDR1 LGHNA and CDR2 YSLEER. Trimming stripped 0 bases from V and 8 bases from J, with 20 bases between. The CDR3 has 17 amino acids. For the CDR3, the DNA is TGCGCCAGCAGCCAAGAAAAGTCGGCTAGCGAGGTCGATGAGCAGTTCTTC. Residues: CASSQEKSASEVDEQFF.

V gene TRBV7-9 combines with J gene TRBJ2-5; 11 positions agree with TRBD2. The CDR3 covers 15 residues. Germline V gene lookup returns CDR1 SEHNR and CDR2 FQNEAQ (reference sequence). V was clipped by 1 base and J by 2 bases; unmatched bases: 0. The CDR3 nucleotides are TGTGCCAGCAGCTTAGTAGCGGGAGGGCAAGAGACCCAGTACTTC. It specifies CASSLVAGGQETQYF.

This clone was recorded only once. V gene TRBV13 combines with J gene TRBJ2-5, with D perhaps matching TRBD2 (6 bases). The germline V gene encodes CDR1 PRHDT and CDR2 FYEKMQ (reference sequence). The CDR3 spans 14 residues. V shed 5 bases and J shed 0 bases, with 10 bases lying between them. CDR3 region: CASSRREYQETQYF. The CDR3 bases are TGTGCCAGCAGCCGCCGGGAGTACCAAGAGACCCAGTACTTC.

V usage is TRBV6-4 and J usage is TRBJ2-1, with 8 bases that match TRBD2. The CDR3 runs to 14 residues. CDR1 MRHNA and CDR2 SNTAGT come from the germline V gene. J gave up 6 bases and V 0 bases, and 1 base lay outside the gene matches. CDR3 sequence reads: CASSDSGTSNEQFF. In DNA form, the CDR3 reads TGTGCCAGCAGTGACTCCGGGACTAGCAATGAGCAGTTCTTC.

By proportion, this clone is large. The chain is built from TRBV11-2 and TRBJ2-2; a possible D gene is TRBD2 (6 bases). The CDR3 length is 13 residues. Trimming took off 5 bases at V and 7 bases at J, with 11 bases between the two ends. Per germline, CDR1 SGHAT and CDR2 FQNNGV. The CDR3 loop reads CASSRGGIGELFF. For the CDR3, the DNA is TGTGCCAGCAGCCGTGGGGGGATCGGGGAGCTGTTTTTT.

This clone turned up a few times. The V and J genes are TRBV13 and TRBJ2-3; D is ambiguous. V was trimmed by 2 bases and J by 4 bases, leaving 13 bases between them. Germline V lookup: CDR1 PRHDT, CDR2 FYEKMQ (reference sequence). The CDR3 spans 15 residues. CDR3 nucleotide sequence: TGTGCCAGCAGCTTACGGTCTAGTTGGGCAGATACGCAGTATTTT. This encodes CASSLRSSWADTQYF.

The rearrangement links TRBV2 to TRBJ2-1; D is possibly TRBD1 (7 bases). The CDR3 spans 15 residues. CDR1 is SNHLY, CDR2 FYNNEI, per germline. V lost 8 bases, J lost 4 bases, and 18 bases lay in between. The CDR3 spells CASSSAGGPYNEQFF. The CDR3 DNA reads TGTGCCAGCTCCTCGGCAGGGGGGCCTTACAATGAGCAGTTCTTC. Filled out from reference TRBV2 and TRBJ2-1, the complete variable domain reads EPEVTQTPSHQVTQMGQEVILRCVPISNHLYFYWYRQILGQKVEFLVSFYNNEISEKSEIFDDQFSVERPDGSNFTLKIRSTKLEDSAMYFCASSSAGGPYNEQFFGPGTRLTVL.

The chain links TRBV11-2 to TRBJ2-5; TRBD1 matches 7 bases. The CDR3 runs 16 residues. Germline CDR1 and CDR2: SGHAT and FQNNGV. V trimming: 5 bases; J trimming: 2 bases; junction bases outside the gene matches: 11. The CDR3, as DNA: TGTGCCAGCAGCACCCGGACGGGACAGAAACAAGAGACCCAGTACTTC. This sequence encodes CASSTRTGQKQETQYF.

Concerning this clone itself: Other DNA sequences in the sample encode the same CDR3. The chain is built from TRBV5-1 and TRBJ2-2, with TRBD2 matching 14 bases. Trimming cost V 0 bases and J 5 bases; bases outside gene matches: 3. Germline assignment: CDR1 SGHRS and CDR2 YFSETQ. The length of the CDR3 is 17 residues. The CDR3 DNA follows: TGCGCCAGCAGCTTGGGACTAGCGGGAGGGCCGACCGGGGAGCTGTTTTTT. Protein: CASSLGLAGGPTGELFF.

This rearrangement joins TRBV7-3 to TRBJ2-1; 9 positions match TRBD2. Germline V lookup: CDR1 SGHTA, CDR2 FQGTGA. This CDR3 region has 15 residues. Trimming cost V 5 bases and J 3 bases; bases outside gene matches: 5. The CDR3 nucleotides are TGTGCCAGCAGCGTGGGACTAGCAGACTACAATGAGCAGTTCTTC. Its translation is CASSVGLADYNEQFF.

This clone was counted only a few times. Distinct nucleotide sequences in the sample also encode this CDR3. V and J are TRBV27 and TRBJ2-7; 7 nucleotides line up with TRBD1. The CDR3 covers 11 residues. Trimming took 6 bases from V and 4 from J; bases not matched to a gene: 0. Germline CDR1 MNHEY, CDR2 SMNVEV (reference sequence). CDR3 protein: CASRQGYEQYF. The CDR3 DNA sequence: TGTGCCAGCAGACAGGGGTACGAGCAGTACTTC.

This clone was seen just once. The J gene is TRBJ2-1, the V gene TRBV13; 8 bases are a match to TRBD1. The germline CDR1 and CDR2 sequences are PRHDT and FYEKMQ (reference sequence). V gave up 3 bases and J gave up 8 bases; unmatched junction bases: 9. This CDR3 has 15 residues. CDR3 region: CASSLDRASSDEQFF. As DNA, the CDR3 is TGTGCCAGCAGCTTGGACAGGGCTTCATCGGATGAGCAGTTCTTC.

The chain joins TRBV28 to TRBJ2-7; 8 nucleotides agree with TRBD1. CDR1 and CDR2 from the germline V gene are MDHEN and SYDVKM. CDR3 length equals 16 residues. V dropped 5 bases and J dropped 3; count of bases not matched to a gene: 12. CDR3 in DNA: TGTGCCAGCAGTATAGGGCAGGGGGCGTTCTTCTACGAGCAGTACTTC. This gives the protein CASSIGQGAFFYEQYF.

CDR3 loop: CASSQDRPAPQGRSYEQYF. DNA of the CDR3: TGCGCCAGCAGCCAAGATCGCCCGGCTCCACAGGGGCGCTCCTACGAGCAGTACTTC. The chain is built from TRBV4-1 and TRBJ2-7, with TRBD1 matching over 7 bases. V was pared by 0 bases and J by 0 bases, with 14 bases of the junction left unmatched. This CDR3 contains 19 residues. Germline V gene lookup returns CDR1 MGHRA and CDR2 YSYEKL.

This clone came up a few times. V and J are TRBV6-1 and TRBJ2-7; 8 positions agree with TRBD1. Germline CDR1 MNHNS, CDR2 SASEGT. This CDR3 region has 15 residues. The trim removed 6 bases at V and 3 bases at J, leaving 10 bases unmatched. Here the CDR3 DNA reads TGTGCCAGCAGGGAGACAGGGGCCGCTCTCTACGAGCAGTACTTC. This translates into CASRETGAALYEQYF.

The rearrangement uses TRBV6-1 and TRBJ1-5; perhaps TRBD1 as D (5 bases). The germline gives CDR1 MNHNS, CDR2 SASEGT. CDR3 length equals 15 residues. V was cut by 10 bases and J by 5 bases, with 21 bases left in between. In DNA form, the CDR3 reads TGTGCCACCGAGGACGGGGGATCATCTTATCAGCCCCAGCATTTT. Its translation is CATEDGGSSYQPQHF.